What follows are 19 T cell receptor beta chains derived from one specimen sequenced in a study of T cell responses to AZD1222 COVID-19 vaccine. Produced via immunoSEQ multiplex PCR; TCRdb's table is partial and in-frame only. The data show roughly 140,000 clones, approximately 85% seen once. The specimen comprised peripheral blood, sampled on day 0 of MenACWY control vaccination. These receptors were taken from an adult in good health.

The genes are TRBV9 and TRBJ2-2; D is perhaps TRBD1 (6 bases). Looked up from germline, CDR1 is SGDLS and CDR2 is YYNGEE. Trimming removed 0 bases from V and 0 bases from J, with 12 bases in between. The CDR3 consists of 17 residues. The CDR3 reads CASSVGMGAANTGELFF. The CDR3 coding sequence is TGTGCCAGCAGCGTAGGTATGGGGGCCGCGAACACCGGGGAGCTGTTTTTT.

This sequence joins TRBV19 and TRBJ2-5, with 7 bases fitting TRBD2. Per germline, CDR1 LNHDA and CDR2 SQIVND (reference sequence). V lost 4 bases, J lost 1 base, and 12 bases stayed unmatched. CDR3 length: 17 residues. CDR3 in DNA: TGTGCCAGTAGTAGACAAGCACGGGGGGTCCTCCAAGAGACCCAGTACTTC. Its translation is CASSRQARGVLQETQYF.

The V and J genes are TRBV19 and TRBJ1-1; weak D call: TRBD1 (6 bases). This CDR3 region has 17 residues. Trimming left V 1 base short and J 2 bases short, with 17 bases between. Germline V gene sequence: CDR1 LNHDA, CDR2 SQIVND (reference sequence). The CDR3 region has the DNA TGTGCCAGTAGTATAGTAGGGGTGGGGACACCTAACACTGAAGCTTTCTTT. Protein product: CASSIVGVGTPNTEAFF.

This clone was seen once. The chain is built from TRBV3-1 (or the pseudogene TRBV3-2) and TRBJ2-3, with 9 bases matching TRBD2. This CDR3 is 16 amino acids long. After removal of 6 bases from V and 2 bases from J, the junction contained 9 bases not matched to a gene. Germline V gives CDR1 LGHDT, CDR2 YNNKEL (reference sequence). The CDR3 DNA is TGTGCCAGCAGGACGTCGAGCGGGGGGAACACAGATACGCAGTATTTT. As protein: CASRTSSGGNTDTQYF.

The genes are TRBV19 and TRBJ1-5; TRBD1 matches 7 bases. V dropped 3 bases and J dropped 3; count of bases not matched to a gene: 8. CDR1 is LNHDA and CDR2 is SQIVND in the germline V gene (reference sequence). This CDR3 is built from 16 residues. The CDR3 sequence: CASSIWQGVNNQPQHF. As DNA, the CDR3 is TGTGCCAGTAGTATTTGGCAGGGGGTGAACAATCAGCCCCAGCATTTT.

V usage is TRBV7-2 and J usage is TRBJ2-1, with 7 bases that match TRBD2. The CDR3 consists of 17 residues. V shed 1 base, J shed 0 bases, and the junction held 6 bases outside the gene matches. The germline V gene encodes CDR1 SGHTA and CDR2 FQGNSA. CDR3 protein: CASSLGLRGSSYNEQFF. DNA for the CDR3: TGTGCCAGCAGCTTAGGGCTGCGGGGGTCCTCCTACAATGAGCAGTTCTTC.

This chain uses TRBV5-4 with TRBJ2-5; D is unresolved. Germline CDR1 SGHNT, CDR2 YYREEE (reference sequence). Trimming took 0 bases from V and 6 from J, leaving 9 bases between them. This CDR3 contains 13 residues. CDR3 bases: TGTGCCAGCAGCTTGGACAGCGCACAGACCCAGTACTTC. This sequence encodes CASSLDSAQTQYF.

The gene calls are TRBV27 and TRBJ2-7; no reliable D call. The CDR3 has 14 amino acids. Between the trimmed V and J ends, which lost 4 bases and 2 bases, there was a span of 12 bases. Germline assignment: CDR1 MNHEY and CDR2 SMNVEV (reference sequence). This CDR3 is CASSSYASAYEQYF. For the CDR3, the DNA is TGTGCCAGCAGTTCTTATGCATCCGCCTACGAGCAGTACTTC.

CDR3 sequence (DNA): TGTGCCTGGAGTCCACAGGGACGGGTGGGCTATGGCTACACCTTC. This translates into CAWSPQGRVGYGYTF. The chain couples TRBV30 to TRBJ1-2, with a weak D call TRBD1 (6 bases). V was pared by 2 bases and J by 4 bases, with 17 bases between. The CDR3 spans 15 residues. The germline gives CDR1 GTSNPN, CDR2 SVGIG (reference sequence).

V and J are TRBV3-1 (or the pseudogene TRBV3-2) and TRBJ2-3; a weak D match, TRBD2 (6 bases). This CDR3 region has 16 residues. The germline V and J ends were trimmed by 4 bases and 0 bases, with 14 bases remaining between them. Germline V gene lookup returns CDR1 LGHDT and CDR2 YNNKEL (reference sequence). For the CDR3, the DNA is TGTGCCAGCAGCCTCGCGCCGGGACTCAGCACAGATACGCAGTATTTT. It encodes CASSLAPGLSTDTQYF.

The rearrangement links TRBV6-5 to TRBJ1-2; D might be TRBD1 (5 bases). Germline V lookup: CDR1 MNHEY, CDR2 SVGAGI. CDR3 length equals 12 residues. Trimming took 11 bases from V and 3 from J, leaving 13 bases between them. CDR3 nucleotides: TGTGCCTTGAGCGAACAGGACTATGGCTACACCTTC. Translated: CALSEQDYGYTF.

The chain recombines TRBV7-3 with TRBJ1-2; D ambiguous. The CDR3 contains 15 residues. From germline, CDR1 is SGHTA and CDR2 FQGTGA. The V gene lost 5 bases and the J gene lost 1 base, with 14 bases spanning the gap. CDR3: CASSPHPDLNYGYTF. The DNA of the CDR3 is TGTGCCAGCAGCCCCCACCCGGACCTTAACTATGGCTACACCTTC.

V gene TRBV10-2 combines with J gene TRBJ1-6; D gene ambiguous. Germline V gives CDR1 WSHSY, CDR2 SAAADI. The CDR3 totals 16 residues. V lost 3 bases and J lost 7, with 16 bases in between. This chain's CDR3 is CASSDSARRSNSPLHF. CDR3 nucleotides: TGCGCCAGCAGTGATTCGGCCAGGAGATCCAATTCACCCCTCCACTTT.

V and J are TRBV7-9 and TRBJ1-2; 9 bases match TRBD1. The germline CDR1 and CDR2 sequences are SEHNR and FQNEAQ (reference sequence). V trimming: 4 bases; J trimming: 0 bases; junction bases outside the gene matches: 15. CDR3 size: 19 residues. CDR3 bases: TGTGCCAGCAGCTGGGGGCCCAACCGGGACAGGGCCTCTAACTATGGCTACACCTTC. This sequence encodes CASSWGPNRDRASNYGYTF.

V usage is TRBV14 and J usage is TRBJ2-7; the D is unclear. The V gene's germline CDR1 is SGHDN and CDR2 FVKESK. The ends were cut back, 4 bases at V and 7 bases at J, with 17 bases in the middle. The CDR3 loop spans 14 amino acids. The CDR3 nucleotides are TGTGCCAGCAGCCCCGCTCTGTCCCTCAGAGAGCAGTACTTC. Translating it yields CASSPALSLREQYF.

The rearrangement joins TRBV6-5 to TRBJ2-7; 8 nucleotides line up with TRBD1. Looked up from germline, CDR1 is MNHEY and CDR2 is SVGAGI. Trimming removed 6 bases from V and 4 bases from J; junction bases left unmatched: 5. The CDR3 is 13 amino acids. In nucleotides, the CDR3 is TGTGCCAGCAGGCAGGGGGCGCGATACGAGCAGTACTTC. This codes for CASRQGARYEQYF.

This rearrangement joins TRBV28 to TRBJ2-3; TRBD1 is a possible D gene (6 bases). Germline values: CDR1 MDHEN, CDR2 SYDVKM. This CDR3 has 14 amino acids. Trimming cost V 5 bases and J 1 base, with 10 bases left between them. DNA of the CDR3: TGTGCCAGCAGTCCCAAGGGGGGCACAGATACGCAGTATTTT. Protein sequence: CASSPKGGTDTQYF.

V is TRBV6-5 and J is TRBJ1-1; no clear D. The CDR3 extends over 15 amino acids. Germline CDR1 reads MNHEY; CDR2 reads SVGAGI. V lost 10 bases to trimming and J lost 1 base, with 19 bases between them. The CDR3 DNA is TGTGCCACCGAGCGCCGACGGATCGGGAACACTGAAGCTTTCTTT. This translates into CATERRRIGNTEAFF.

The V and J genes are TRBV11-1 and TRBJ2-1; 7 positions match TRBD1. CDR1 SGHAT and CDR2 FQDESV come from the germline V gene (reference sequence). The CDR3 has 16 residues. V gave up 5 bases and J gave up 4 bases; unmatched junction bases: 11. The CDR3 region is CASSPTTGDTYNEQFF. DNA of the CDR3: TGTGCCAGCAGCCCCACCACAGGGGATACATACAATGAGCAGTTCTTC.